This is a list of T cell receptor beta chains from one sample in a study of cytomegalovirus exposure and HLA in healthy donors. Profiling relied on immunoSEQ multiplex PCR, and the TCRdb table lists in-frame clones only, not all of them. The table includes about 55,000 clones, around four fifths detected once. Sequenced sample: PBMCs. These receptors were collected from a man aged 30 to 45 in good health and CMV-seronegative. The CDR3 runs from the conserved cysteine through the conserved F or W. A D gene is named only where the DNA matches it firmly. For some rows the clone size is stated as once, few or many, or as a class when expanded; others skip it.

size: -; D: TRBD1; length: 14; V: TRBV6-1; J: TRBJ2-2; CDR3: CASRSQGTTGELFF; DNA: TGTGCCAGCAGGTCACAGGGGACCACCGGGGAGCTGTTTTTT
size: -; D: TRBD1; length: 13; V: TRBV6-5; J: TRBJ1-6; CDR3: CAASWTGVSPLHF; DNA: TGTGCCGCAAGCTGGACAGGGGTCTCACCCCTCCACTTT
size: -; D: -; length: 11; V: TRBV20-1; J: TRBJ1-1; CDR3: CSAPTTAAAFF; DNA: TGCAGTGCCCCCACGACGGCGGCGGCTTTCTTT
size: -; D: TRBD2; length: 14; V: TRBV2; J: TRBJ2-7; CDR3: CASSGTSGRSEQYF; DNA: TGTGCCAGCAGCGGGACTAGCGGGAGGAGCGAGCAGTACTTC
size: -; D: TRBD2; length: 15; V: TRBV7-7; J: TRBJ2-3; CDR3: CASSAGLAPTDTQYF; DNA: TGTGCTAGCAGCGCCGGACTAGCCCCCACAGATACGCAGTATTTT
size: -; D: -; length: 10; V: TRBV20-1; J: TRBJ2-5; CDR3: CSATQETQYF; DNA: TGCAGTGCTACTCAAGAGACCCAGTACTTC
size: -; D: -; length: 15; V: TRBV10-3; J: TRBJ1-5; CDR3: CAISESNRDNQPQHF; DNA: TGTGCCATCAGTGAGTCAAACAGGGATAATCAGCCCCAGCATTTT
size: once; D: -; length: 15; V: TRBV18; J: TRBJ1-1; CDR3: CASSPPAGMNTEAFF; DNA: TGTGCCAGCTCACCACCTGCGGGGATGAACACTGAAGCTTTCTTT
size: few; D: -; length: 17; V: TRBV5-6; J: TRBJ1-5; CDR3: CASSYTLDSNSNQPQHF; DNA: TGTGCCAGCAGTTATACCCTTGACAGTAATAGCAATCAGCCCCAGCATTTT
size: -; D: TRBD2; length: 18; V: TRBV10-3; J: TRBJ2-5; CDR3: CAISESGLAGDDRETQYF; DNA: TGTGCCATCAGTGAGTCCGGCCTAGCGGGGGACGACCGTGAGACCCAGTACTTC
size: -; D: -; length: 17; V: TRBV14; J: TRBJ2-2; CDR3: CASSQESAGLYTGELFF; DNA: TGTGCCAGCAGCCAAGAATCGGCAGGGCTTTACACCGGGGAGCTGTTTTTT
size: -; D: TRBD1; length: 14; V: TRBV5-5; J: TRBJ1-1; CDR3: CASSHGQGNTEAFF; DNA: TGTGCCAGCAGCCATGGACAGGGGAACACTGAAGCTTTCTTT
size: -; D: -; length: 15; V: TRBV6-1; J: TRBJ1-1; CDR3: CASREGEGWNTEAFF; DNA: TGTGCCAGCAGGGAGGGGGAGGGATGGAACACTGAAGCTTTCTTT
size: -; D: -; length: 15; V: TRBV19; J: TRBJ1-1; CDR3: CASSIVRGRNTEAFF; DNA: TGTGCCAGTAGTATAGTTCGGGGTCGGAACACTGAAGCTTTCTTT
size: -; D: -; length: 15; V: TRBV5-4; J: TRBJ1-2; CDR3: CASSPGHATNYGYTF; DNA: TGTGCCAGCAGCCCTGGACACGCAACTAACTATGGCTACACCTTC
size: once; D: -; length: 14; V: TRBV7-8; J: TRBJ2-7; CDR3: CASSWTESSYEQYF; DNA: TGTGCCAGCAGCTGGACAGAGAGCTCCTACGAGCAGTACTTC
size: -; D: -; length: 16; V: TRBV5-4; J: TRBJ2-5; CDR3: CASSLSFGQGGETQYF; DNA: TGTGCCAGCAGCTTGAGTTTTGGGCAGGGTGGGGAGACCCAGTACTTC
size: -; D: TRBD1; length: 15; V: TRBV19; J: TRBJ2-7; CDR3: CASSPRDRDSYEQYF; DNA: TGTGCCAGTAGTCCCCGTGACAGGGATTCCTACGAGCAGTACTTC
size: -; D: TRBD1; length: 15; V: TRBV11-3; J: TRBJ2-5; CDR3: CASSLMRGRAETQYF; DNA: TGTGCCAGCAGCTTAATGAGGGGGCGCGCGGAGACCCAGTACTTC
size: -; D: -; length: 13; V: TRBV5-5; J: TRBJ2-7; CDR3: CASSFISGDEQYF; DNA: TGTGCCAGCAGCTTTATCAGTGGTGACGAGCAGTACTTC
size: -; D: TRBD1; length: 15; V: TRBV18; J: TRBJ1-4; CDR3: CASSPDRAFNEKLFF; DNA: TGTGCCAGCTCACCTGACAGGGCTTTTAATGAAAAACTGTTTTTT
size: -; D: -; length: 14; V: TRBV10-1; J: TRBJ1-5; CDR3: CASSEGGRNQPQHF; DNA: TGCGCCAGCAGTGAGGGCGGCCGCAATCAGCCCCAGCATTTT
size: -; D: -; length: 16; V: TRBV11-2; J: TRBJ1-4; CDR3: CASSSGSTALNEKLFF; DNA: TGTGCCAGCAGCTCAGGCTCGACGGCACTTAATGAAAAACTGTTTTTT
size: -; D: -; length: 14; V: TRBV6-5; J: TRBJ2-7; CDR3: CASSYSGGPYEQYF; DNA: TGTGCCAGCAGTTACTCTGGAGGGCCCTACGAGCAGTACTTC
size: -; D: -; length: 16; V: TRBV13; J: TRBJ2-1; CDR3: CASSLSEQGYYNEQFF; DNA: TGTGCCAGCAGCTTAAGTGAGCAGGGGTACTACAATGAGCAGTTCTTC
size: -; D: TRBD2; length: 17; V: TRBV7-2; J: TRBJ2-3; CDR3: CASSSSPLAGGTDTQYF; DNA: TGTGCCAGCAGCTCCAGCCCCCTAGCGGGGGGGACAGATACGCAGTATTTT
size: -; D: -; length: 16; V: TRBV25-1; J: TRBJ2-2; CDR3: CASSEPTGNGNGELFF; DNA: TGTGCCAGCAGTGAACCCACAGGGAATGGAAACGGGGAGCTGTTTTTT
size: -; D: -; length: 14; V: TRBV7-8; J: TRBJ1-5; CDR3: CASSLMTEGQPQHF; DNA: TGTGCCAGCAGCTTAATGACGGAGGGGCAGCCCCAGCATTTT
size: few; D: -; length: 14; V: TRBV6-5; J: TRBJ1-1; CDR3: CASSYRDGNTEAFF; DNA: TGTGCCAGCAGTTACCGGGATGGGAACACTGAAGCTTTCTTT
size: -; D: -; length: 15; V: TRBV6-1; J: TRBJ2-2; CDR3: CASRRTATNTGELFF; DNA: TGTGCCAGCAGAAGGACAGCCACGAACACCGGGGAGCTGTTTTTT
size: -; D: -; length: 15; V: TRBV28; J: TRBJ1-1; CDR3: CASSALDRLNTEAFF; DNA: TGTGCCAGCAGTGCCCTGGACAGACTGAACACTGAAGCTTTCTTT